A few counts support the clone carrying this T cell receptor beta chain. Its antigen is unknown. The entry originates in a study of blood T cells in healthy people across ages. Study details: About one barcoded beta molecule per two T cells was captured by template switching. Findings and limits, study-wide: Age brought a roughly linear fall in TCR beta diversity measured per million T cells.

The second PCR ran about 6 to 11 cycles with a sample-barcoded 5' primer and J-beta primers. Researchers report that each sample yielded at least 2.5 million CDR3-containing paired-end reads. Via MiXCR, TCRdb re-called the 5' RACE reads, giving one row per CDR3 protein. The data contain over 1.5 million distinct CDR3 sequences, approximately 50% of them seen just once; the ten biggest clones take up approximately 2%. Total RNA, at least 6 micrograms per sample, came from PBMCs. The sequence derives from a woman aged 40-49 years in good health. Sequencing was done on a sample of blood.

In nucleotides, the CDR3 is TGTGCCAGCAGCTCAACTAGCGGGGGGGCACCACACAATGAGCAGTTCTTC. Encoded protein: CASSSTSGGAPHNEQFF. V usage is TRBV11-3 and J usage is TRBJ2-1; 13 bases are a match to TRBD2. Germline trimming cut 4 bases from V and 5 bases from J; bases unmatched to any gene: 8. The CDR3 extends over 17 amino acids. Germline V gene lookup returns CDR1 SGHNT and CDR2 YENEEA.